The clone carrying this TCR beta chain was observed a handful of times. Its target is unknown. The sample holds other DNA sequences that translate to the same CDR3. RNA extraction and reverse transcription yielded cDNA as sequencing template. Method: immunoSEQ multiplex PCR; TCRdb's copy keeps in-frame clones and lacks some. Of 150,000 to 200,000 clones in the sample, about 61% were seen once. The data originate from a study of CD8+ T cells in alopecia areata. Study-wide context: Affected scalp percentage determined the severity score of treated patients.

V lost 0 bases and J lost 0, with 5 bases in between. This CDR3 is 14 amino acids long. The germline CDR1 and CDR2 sequences are MNHEY and SVGAGI. Study observations and caveats: For patients receiving tofacitinib, scalp clonality and expanded CD8+ clones among the top 100 significantly decreased.

This sample's treatment: oral pan-JAK inhibitor, 5-10 mg twice daily. This chain uses TRBV6-5 with TRBJ1-1; D gene uncertain. The source is a human donor with alopecia areata. Material: CD4+ T cells sorted from blood, obtained at approximately week 60, from a patient treated with tofacitinib. The CDR3 is CASSYSSVNTEAFF. The DNA for the CDR3 is TGTGCCAGCAGTTACTCGAGCGTGAACACTGAAGCTTTCTTT.